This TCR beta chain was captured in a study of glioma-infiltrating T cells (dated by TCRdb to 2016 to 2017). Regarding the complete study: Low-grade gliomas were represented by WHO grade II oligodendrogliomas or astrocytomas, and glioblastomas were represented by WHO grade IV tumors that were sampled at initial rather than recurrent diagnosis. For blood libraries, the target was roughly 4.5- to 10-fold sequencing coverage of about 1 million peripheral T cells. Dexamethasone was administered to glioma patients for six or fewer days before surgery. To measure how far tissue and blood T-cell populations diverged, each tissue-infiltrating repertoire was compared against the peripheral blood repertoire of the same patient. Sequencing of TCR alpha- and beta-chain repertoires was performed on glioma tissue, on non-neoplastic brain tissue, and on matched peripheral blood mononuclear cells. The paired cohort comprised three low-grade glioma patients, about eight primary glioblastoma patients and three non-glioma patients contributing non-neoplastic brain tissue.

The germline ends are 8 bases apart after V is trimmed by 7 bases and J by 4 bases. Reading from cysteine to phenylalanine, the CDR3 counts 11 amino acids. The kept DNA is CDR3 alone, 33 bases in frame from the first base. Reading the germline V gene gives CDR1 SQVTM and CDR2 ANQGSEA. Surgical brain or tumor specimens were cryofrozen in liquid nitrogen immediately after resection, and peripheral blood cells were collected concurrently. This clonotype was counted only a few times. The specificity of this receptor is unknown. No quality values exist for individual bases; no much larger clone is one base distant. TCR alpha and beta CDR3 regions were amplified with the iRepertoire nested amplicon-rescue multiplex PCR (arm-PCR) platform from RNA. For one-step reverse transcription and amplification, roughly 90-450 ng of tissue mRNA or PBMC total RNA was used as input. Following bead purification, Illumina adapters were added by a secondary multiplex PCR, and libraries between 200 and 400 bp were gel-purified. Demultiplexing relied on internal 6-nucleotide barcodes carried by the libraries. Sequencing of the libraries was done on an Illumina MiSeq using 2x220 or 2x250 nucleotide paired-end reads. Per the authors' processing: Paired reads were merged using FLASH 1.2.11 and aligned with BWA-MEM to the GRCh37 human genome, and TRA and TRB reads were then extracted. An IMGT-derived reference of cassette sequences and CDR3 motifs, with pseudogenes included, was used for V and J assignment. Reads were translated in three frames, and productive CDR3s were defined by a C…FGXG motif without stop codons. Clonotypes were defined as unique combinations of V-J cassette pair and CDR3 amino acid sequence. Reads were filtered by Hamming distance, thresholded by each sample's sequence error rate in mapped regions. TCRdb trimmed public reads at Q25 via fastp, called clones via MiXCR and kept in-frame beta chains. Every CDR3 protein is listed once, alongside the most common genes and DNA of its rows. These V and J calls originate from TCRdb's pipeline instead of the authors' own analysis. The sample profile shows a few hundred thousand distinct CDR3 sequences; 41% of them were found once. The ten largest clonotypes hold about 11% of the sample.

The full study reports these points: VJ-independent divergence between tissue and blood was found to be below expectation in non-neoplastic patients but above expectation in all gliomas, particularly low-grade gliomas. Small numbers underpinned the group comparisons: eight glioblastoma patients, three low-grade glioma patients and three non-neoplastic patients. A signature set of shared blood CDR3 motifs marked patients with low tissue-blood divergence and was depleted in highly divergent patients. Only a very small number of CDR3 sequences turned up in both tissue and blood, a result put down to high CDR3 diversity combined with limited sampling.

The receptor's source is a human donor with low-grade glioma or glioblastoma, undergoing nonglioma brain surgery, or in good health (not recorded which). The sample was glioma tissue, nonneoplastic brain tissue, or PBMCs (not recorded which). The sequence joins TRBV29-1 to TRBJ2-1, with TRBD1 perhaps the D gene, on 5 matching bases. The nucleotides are TGCAGCGGCAGGGATTACAATGAGCAGTTCTTC. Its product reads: CSGRDYNEQFF.